This T cell receptor (beta chain) emerged from a study of beta chain features in type 1 diabetes. As every portion of the isolated RNA was reverse transcribed, the sequencing read expressed TCRB transcripts. This table comes from immunoSEQ multiplex PCR, and its TCRdb copy is limited to in-frame clones, with some not included. The data contain 350,000 to 450,000 clones, 14% of them singletons. Per the germline V gene, CDR1 is GTSNPN and CDR2 is SVGIG (reference sequence). The CDR3 has 15 residues. The germline V and J ends were trimmed by 5 bases and 2 bases, with 17 bases remaining between them. V is TRBV30 and J is TRBJ2-3; D unresolved. This sequence was found in a man younger than 45 in good health. The sequenced sample consisted of naive CD4+ T cells from blood. The CDR3 bases are TGTGCCTGGCGGAGAGCTCAGTGGCCCACAGATACGCAGTATTTT. Protein product: CAWRRAQWPTDTQYF.